This paragraph covers one T cell receptor (beta chain) sequence. Sequenced by immunoSEQ multiplex PCR; TCRdb stores in-frame clones only, minus some. There are 150,000 to 200,000 clones in the sample; 92% occur only once, and 1% to 1.4% lies in the top ten. The CDR3 length is 16 residues. Deletions cut 3 bases from V and 6 bases from J, with 20 bases between. CDR1 LNHDA and CDR2 SQIVND come from the germline V gene (reference sequence). This record belongs to a study of T cell responses to AZD1222 COVID-19 vaccine. This clonotype originated in an adult who received the AZD1222 COVID-19 vaccine. The sequencing here drew on peripheral blood, taken 28 days after the second AZD1222 dose. V is TRBV19 and J is TRBJ1-2, with D unresolved. CDR3 sequence: CASSILKLGLGDGYTF. In DNA, the CDR3 is TGTGCCAGTAGTATCCTAAAACTCGGACTCGGGGATGGCTACACCTTC.